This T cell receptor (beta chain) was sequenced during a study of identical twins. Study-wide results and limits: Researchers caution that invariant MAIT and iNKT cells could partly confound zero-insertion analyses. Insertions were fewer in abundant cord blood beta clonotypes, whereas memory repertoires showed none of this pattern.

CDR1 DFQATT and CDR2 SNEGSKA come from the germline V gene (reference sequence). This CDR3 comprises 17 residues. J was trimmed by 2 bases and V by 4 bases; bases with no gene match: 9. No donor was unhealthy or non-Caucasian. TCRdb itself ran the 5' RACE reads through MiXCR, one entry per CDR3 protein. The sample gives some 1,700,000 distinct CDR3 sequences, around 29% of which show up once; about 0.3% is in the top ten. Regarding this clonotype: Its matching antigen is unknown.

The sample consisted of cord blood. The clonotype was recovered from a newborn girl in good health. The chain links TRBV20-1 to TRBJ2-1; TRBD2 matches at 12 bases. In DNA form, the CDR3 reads TGCAGTGCTACCGGGACTAGCGGGCGGGGGACCTACAATGAGCAGTTCTTC. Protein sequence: CSATGTSGRGTYNEQFF.